These 21 T cell receptor beta chains came from one sample sequenced in a study of blood T cell repertoires in COVID-19. TCRdb's table, derived via immunoSEQ multiplex PCR, lists solely in-frame clones and lacks some. The sample shows about 240,000 clones, 82% of them seen only once. Material for sequencing was peripheral blood. The receptors shown here come from a woman aged 55-69 years with active or convalescent COVID-19.

The DNA for the CDR3 is TGCGCCAGCAGCCCCTTCGTGACAGGCACAGATACGCAGTATTTT. This encodes CASSPFVTGTDTQYF. The chain combines TRBV5-1 with TRBJ2-3, with D possibly being TRBD1 (5 bases). V lost 4 bases and J lost 1, with 13 bases in between. Germline-derived CDR1 and CDR2 are SGHRS and YFSETQ. The CDR3 contains 15 residues.

The chain links TRBV6-5 to TRBJ1-2, with 7 bases matching TRBD1. V was pared by 5 bases and J by 7 bases, with 13 bases of the junction left unmatched. Germline loops: CDR1 MNHEY, CDR2 SVGAGI. The length of the CDR3 is 15 residues. CDR3 sequence reads: CASSRISRGNGGYTF. The CDR3 DNA reads as TGTGCCAGCAGTCGCATAAGCAGGGGGAATGGTGGCTACACCTTC.

The CDR3 region is CASSKGLAGGYPLGTQYF. CDR3 sequence (DNA): TGTGCCAGTAGTAAGGGACTAGCGGGGGGATACCCTTTGGGGACCCAGTACTTC. This chain joins TRBV19 and TRBJ2-5; 15 positions match TRBD2. V gave up 4 bases and J gave up 7 bases; unmatched junction bases: 13. Germline CDR1 LNHDA, CDR2 SQIVND (reference sequence). The CDR3 is made up of 18 amino acids.

The V gene is TRBV7-2, the J gene TRBJ2-7, with 10 bases that match TRBD1. The V and J ends lost 1 base and 4 bases, in that order; junction bases with no gene match: 10. Germline CDR1 reads SGHTA; CDR2 reads FQGNSA. The CDR3 runs 17 residues. In DNA, the CDR3 is TGTGCCAGCAGCTTAGGGGATTTTGGGACAGGGGTTTACGAGCAGTACTTC. It is translated as CASSLGDFGTGVYEQYF.

This clone was seen a handful of times. The chain has TRBV10-3 and TRBJ2-2; TRBD1 agrees at 7 bases. Trimming cost V 0 bases and J 6 bases; bases outside gene matches: 4. Looked up from germline, CDR1 is ENHRY and CDR2 is SYGVKD. CDR3 size: 15 residues. The CDR3 here is CAISESYQGAGELFF. In DNA, the CDR3 is TGTGCCATCAGTGAGTCGTACCAGGGGGCCGGGGAGCTGTTTTTT.

The chain combines TRBV19 with TRBJ1-4; D is unclear. This CDR3 has 14 amino acids. CDR1 and CDR2 from the germline V gene are LNHDA and SQIVND (reference sequence). Deletions cut 5 bases from V and 4 bases from J, with 11 bases between. The CDR3 DNA sequence: TGTGCCAGTAGTCAAAGCGGGTTTAATGAAAAACTGTTTTTT. Encoded protein: CASSQSGFNEKLFF.

This chain uses TRBV12-3 or TRBV12-4 with TRBJ1-1; D gene uncertain. Trimming left V 7 bases short and J 5 bases short, with 14 bases between. The CDR3 is 13 residues long. The CDR3 sequence is CASTRLGGTEAFF. The CDR3 DNA reads as TGTGCCAGCACCCGTCTCGGAGGGACTGAAGCTTTCTTT.

This chain links TRBV19 with TRBJ1-5, with 7 bases lining up with TRBD1. Germline V gives CDR1 LNHDA, CDR2 SQIVND (reference sequence). J lost 1 base, V lost 5 bases, and 11 bases had no gene match. This CDR3 has 17 residues. CDR3 nucleotides: TGTGCCAGTAGTGACAGGGTAGGCATGAGGAGCAATCAGCCCCAGCATTTT. Translating it yields CASSDRVGMRSNQPQHF.

The chain uses TRBV19 and TRBJ1-1; 8 bases fit TRBD1. Germline values: CDR1 LNHDA, CDR2 SQIVND (reference sequence). CDR3 length: 16 amino acids. Trimming removed 6 bases from V and 4 bases from J; junction bases left unmatched: 13. As DNA, the CDR3 is TGTGCCAGTAGAATCCCAGGGGGCGCGGGTGGCACTGAAGCTTTCTTT. It is translated as CASRIPGGAGGTEAFF.

The chain has TRBV6-2 or TRBV6-3 and TRBJ1-2; D uncertain. Deletions cut 5 bases from V and 5 bases from J, with 9 bases between. This CDR3 has 12 amino acids. Germline V gene sequence: CDR1 MNHEY, CDR2 SVGEGT. Written as DNA, the CDR3 is TGTGCCAGCAGTCCCGGGTTTTATGGCTACACCTTC. Translation: CASSPGFYGYTF.

The CDR3 region has the DNA TGTGCCAGCAGCAAAGGTTTGACTAGTTACAATGAGCAGTTCTTC. Its translation is CASSKGLTSYNEQFF. This rearrangement joins TRBV21-1 to TRBJ2-1; the tabulated D call, TRBD2, remains unverified against the DNA. TRBV21-1 is a recognized pseudogene. The CDR3 loop spans 15 amino acids.

The chain employs TRBV12-5 and TRBJ2-1, with D maybe TRBD1 (6 bases). This CDR3 has 15 amino acids. Trimming removed 9 bases at V and 7 bases at J, with 22 bases between. The germline V gene encodes CDR1 LGHNT and CDR2 FRNRAP. For the CDR3, the DNA is TGTGCTAGCTCCTCGCTGACAGGACGCCTTAATGAGCAGTTCTTC. Protein: CASSSLTGRLNEQFF.

The rearrangement links TRBV7-8 to TRBJ2-2, with TRBD1 matching 8 bases. Trimming took 2 bases from V and 4 from J; bases not matched to a gene: 6. CDR3 size: 16 residues. Germline V gene lookup returns CDR1 SGHVS and CDR2 FQNEAQ. In nucleotides, the CDR3 is TGTGCCAGCAGCTTACGAGGACAGGGTATCACCGGGGAGCTGTTTTTT. Translating it yields CASSLRGQGITGELFF.

This chain uses TRBV19 with TRBJ2-3; TRBD2 matches at 9 bases. V shed 3 bases, J shed 4 bases, and the junction held 11 bases outside the gene matches. This CDR3 has 17 amino acids. Germline V gene sequence: CDR1 LNHDA, CDR2 SQIVND (reference sequence). The CDR3: CASSMSGGGAVADTQYF. The CDR3 coding sequence is TGTGCCAGTAGTATGTCGGGCGGGGGGGCCGTTGCAGATACGCAGTATTTT.

The chain has TRBV9 and TRBJ1-2, with D maybe TRBD1 (5 bases). The CDR3 covers 13 residues. Germline lookup yields CDR1 SGDLS and CDR2 YYNGEE. The V end lost 0 bases, the J end lost 8 bases, and 11 bases lay between the germline ends. The CDR3 protein is CASSVAPGNGYTF. The CDR3 nucleotides are TGTGCCAGCAGCGTAGCCCCAGGGAACGGCTACACCTTC.

This clone has at least ten counts. The CDR3 spells CASSRTAPNEKLFF. The CDR3 DNA sequence: TGTGCCAGCAGCCGGACAGCTCCAAATGAAAAACTGTTTTTT. This rearrangement joins TRBV7-2 to TRBJ1-4; maybe TRBD1 (6 bases). This CDR3 has 14 amino acids. In germline, CDR1 is SGHTA, CDR2 FQGNSA. V lost 5 bases, J lost 5 bases, and 12 bases lay in between.

The V and J genes are TRBV12-5 and TRBJ2-3; D might be TRBD1 (5 bases). The CDR3 is 14 residues long. The germline V and J ends were trimmed by 5 bases and 4 bases, with 13 bases remaining between them. The germline V gene encodes CDR1 LGHNT and CDR2 FRNRAP. CDR3 residues: CASGPGQGPDTQYF. CDR3 nucleotides: TGTGCTAGTGGTCCCGGACAAGGACCAGATACGCAGTATTTT.

This chain joins TRBV2 and TRBJ1-2, with 8 nucleotides matching TRBD1. The germline CDR1 and CDR2 sequences are SNHLY and FYNNEI. The junction had 2 bases not matched to a gene; V was cut back by 7 bases and J by 4 bases. There are 12 residues in the CDR3. The CDR3 DNA sequence: TGTGCCAGCACAGGGGGCGGCTATGGCTACACCTTC. Its translation is CASTGGGYGYTF.

Comment on this clone: Distinct nucleotide sequences in the sample also encode this CDR3. This rearrangement joins TRBV19 to TRBJ1-5, with TRBD1 matching over 8 bases. From germline, CDR1 is LNHDA and CDR2 SQIVND (reference sequence). The CDR3 extends over 15 amino acids. V lost 3 bases to trimming and J lost 2 bases; unmatched junction nucleotides: 3. DNA for the CDR3: TGTGCCAGTAGTATCCAGGGGGCTGGCAATCAGCCCCAGCATTTT. It codes for CASSIQGAGNQPQHF.

About this clone itself: The DNA is omitted, as the CDR3 cannot be located on it reliably, and the CDR3 follows TCRdb's listing. V usage is TRBV24-1 and J usage is TRBJ2-5; the D call of TRBD2 is as the table states it, not checked on the DNA. Germline lookup yields CDR1 KGHDR and CDR2 SFDVKD. A total of 15 residues make up the CDR3, ends included. The CDR3 sequence is CATSSSGLDQETQYF.

This rearrangement joins TRBV5-1 to TRBJ1-2; D gene unclear. This CDR3 region has 14 residues. The germline CDR1 and CDR2 sequences are SGHRS and YFSETQ. Trimming shortened V by 1 base and J by 4 bases, and 11 bases separated the two germline ends. The DNA of the CDR3 is TGCGCCAGCAGCTTGCGGGGTGGTTCCTATGGCTACACCTTC. It codes for CASSLRGGSYGYTF. Based on the CDR3 plus reference TRBV5-1 and TRBJ1-2, the full variable domain is KAGVTQTPRYLIKTRGQQVTLSCSPISGHRSVSWYQQTPGQGLQFLFEYFSETQRNKGNFPGRFSGRQFSNSRSEMNVSTLELGDSALYLCASSLRGGSYGYTFGSGTRLTVV.